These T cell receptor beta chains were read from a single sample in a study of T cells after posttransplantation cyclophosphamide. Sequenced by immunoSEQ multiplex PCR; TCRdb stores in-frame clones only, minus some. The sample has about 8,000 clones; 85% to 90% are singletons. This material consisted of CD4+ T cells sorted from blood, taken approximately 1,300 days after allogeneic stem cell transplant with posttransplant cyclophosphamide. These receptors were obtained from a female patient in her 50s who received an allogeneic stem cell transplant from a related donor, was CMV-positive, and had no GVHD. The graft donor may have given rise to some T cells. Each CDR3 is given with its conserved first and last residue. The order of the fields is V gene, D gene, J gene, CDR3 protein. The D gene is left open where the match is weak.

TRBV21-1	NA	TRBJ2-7	CASSTRTGDYEQYF
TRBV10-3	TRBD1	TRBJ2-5	CAISKPPGQDGETQYF
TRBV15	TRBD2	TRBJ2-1	CATSRGTSYYNEQFF
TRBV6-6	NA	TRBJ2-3	CASSYGRARTDTQYF
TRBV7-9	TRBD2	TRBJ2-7	CASSLGTSSYEQYF
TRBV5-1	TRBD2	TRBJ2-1	CASRASGGVYNEQFF
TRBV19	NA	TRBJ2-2	CASSMSGSGELFF
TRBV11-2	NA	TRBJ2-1	CASSLTAGPDQRQFF
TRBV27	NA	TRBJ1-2	CASSRNYGYTF
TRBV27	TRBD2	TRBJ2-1	CAFPQGLAGGEQFF
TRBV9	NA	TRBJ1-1	CASSVSRGYMNTEAFF
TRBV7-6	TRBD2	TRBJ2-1	CASSSRLAGGWDEQFF
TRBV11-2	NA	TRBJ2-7	CASSLMWTRSYEQYF
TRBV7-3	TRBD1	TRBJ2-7	CASSLLSGGTGLAYEQYF
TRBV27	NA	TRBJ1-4	CASSRSLAGQKKLFF
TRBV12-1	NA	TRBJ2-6	CASLPGQGASGANVLTF
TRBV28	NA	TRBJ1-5	CASTYGVEINQPQHF